This paragraph reports one T cell receptor beta chain. Sequenced by immunoSEQ multiplex PCR; TCRdb stores in-frame clones only, minus some. The table has just over 150,000 clones, approximately 92% seen once. This record belongs to a study of blood T cell repertoires in COVID-19. After removal of 4 bases from V and 10 bases from J, the junction contained 9 bases not matched to a gene. The germline V gene encodes CDR1 SGHRS and CDR2 YFSETQ. The CDR3 extends over 13 amino acids. Sequenced: peripheral blood. This receptor was identified in a woman in her 40s with acute or convalescent COVID-19. This chain links TRBV5-1 with TRBJ1-2, with 8 nucleotides matching TRBD1. Written as DNA, the CDR3 is TGCGCCAGCAGCACCGGGACAGGTAATACCTACACCTTC. Amino acid sequence: CASSTGTGNTYTF.